This T cell receptor (beta chain) was documented in a study of tumor and adjacent non-tumor tissue in lung cancer (dated by TCRdb to 2016 to 2019). Describing the broader study: Patients with adenocarcinoma (about 12), squamous cell carcinoma (2) and small cell lung cancer (1) were included in the cohort. Among the approximately 15 patients, ages ranged from about 31 to 80 years, approximately 10 were men and 5 were women, and disease was TNM stage I to III. In total, sequencing yielded 125,075,908 productive TCRbeta reads, which works out to an average of around 4.2 million reads per sample. Using bulk TCRbeta repertoires from approximately 15 lung cancer patients, the study set lung tumor tissue side by side with matched distant non-tumor lung tissue. TCRbeta CDR3 sequencing was performed on 25 to 35 paired specimens, with one tumor sample and one normal lung sample collected per patient.

Bulk unsorted tissue served as the source for RNA extraction, and RNA quality was assessed using a NanoDrop ND-1000 and an Agilent 2100. Distant non-tumor tissue taken more than 3 cm from the tumor edge was used as the normal lung sample. The donors were newly diagnosed lung cancer patients admitted for thoracic surgery in China from August to November 2014 who had not received prior chemotherapy. The study excluded patients who had received radiotherapy or chemotherapy before or who had another cancer at the same time. Pieces of surgical tissue measuring roughly 1-2.2 cm3 were kept in RNAlater solution and held at -80 degrees C until needed. Paper-wide results and their limitations: Significantly higher TCR diversity (inverse Simpson) was observed in tumor tissue than in normal lung tissue (roughly 390 vs 170, P = 0.0075, Mann-Whitney U test). Significantly higher TCR diversity was found in younger patients, and higher tumor TCR diversity was associated with shorter overall and disease-free survival. The top 100 clones made up a significantly larger cumulative share of the repertoire in normal lung than in tumor tissue. Only 15 or so patients were included in the cohort, and the need for larger samples and more detailed clinical data was noted by the authors. Peripheral blood was not sequenced, so blood TCRbeta repertoires in these lung cancer patients were not examined. The sequencing platform is not named in the methods, and unique molecular identifiers are not mentioned.

On this clonotype itself: Its recognized antigen is unknown. No base quality information exists; no much larger clone differs at one position.

V is reduced by 5 bases and J by 4 bases, leaving a spacing of 12 bases between them. The CDR3 holds 13 amino acids from the cysteine to the phenylalanine. The entry retains the CDR3 DNA only, 39 bases that are in frame from base 1. In the germline V gene (reference sequence), CDR1 corresponds to DFQATT and CDR2 to SNEGSKA. The method behind the library was multiplex PCR. Instrument on record: Illumina HiSeq 2500. TCRbeta libraries were constructed through three rounds of nested PCR with primers (Table S4) according to protocols modified from ARM-PCR. Before sequencing, PCR products of 200-500 bp were cut from the gel and purified using the QIAquick gel extraction kit. Per the source publication's procedure: Reads were cleaned with Trimmomatic, merged with FLASH into complete CDR3 sequences, and assigned to V(D)J germline segments with MiTCR. Clonal diversity was computed as the inverse Simpson's index with VDJtools. A read counted as productive if the sequence was in-frame and lacked a premature stop codon. TCRdb redid the processing of the public reads, applying fastp at Q25 and MiXCR, and retained in-frame beta chains. Merged by CDR3 protein, the rows form single entries marked with the most common genes and DNA. The V and J calls here are based on TCRdb, not the publication. Recorded for this sample are 90,000 to 110,000 distinct CDR3 sequences; 62% of them occurred a single time. 15% to 20% of the sample lies in the top ten.

Source material: distant non-tumor lung tissue. The chain couples TRBV20-1 to TRBJ1-3, with the identity of the D gene unclear. The TCR originated in a man between 60 and 70 years old with non-small cell lung cancer. The nucleotides read TGCAGTGCTCCCGCCGGAAGGGGAAACACCATATATTTT. Its protein reads: CSAPAGRGNTIYF.